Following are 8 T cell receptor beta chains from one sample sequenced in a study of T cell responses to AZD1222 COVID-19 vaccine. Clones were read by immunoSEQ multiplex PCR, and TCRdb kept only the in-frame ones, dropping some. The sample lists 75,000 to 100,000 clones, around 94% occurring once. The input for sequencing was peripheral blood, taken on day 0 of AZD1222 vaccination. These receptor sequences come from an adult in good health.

The CDR3 bases are TGTGCCAGCAGCACCGGGACAGGGTGGACCGGGGAGCTGTTTTTT. Protein sequence: CASSTGTGWTGELFF. The chain is built from TRBV6-2 or TRBV6-3 and TRBJ2-2; 9 bases are a match to TRBD1. The junction had 7 bases not matched to a gene; V was cut back by 6 bases and J by 5 bases. The CDR3 consists of 15 residues. Germline loops: CDR1 MNHEY, CDR2 SVGEGT.

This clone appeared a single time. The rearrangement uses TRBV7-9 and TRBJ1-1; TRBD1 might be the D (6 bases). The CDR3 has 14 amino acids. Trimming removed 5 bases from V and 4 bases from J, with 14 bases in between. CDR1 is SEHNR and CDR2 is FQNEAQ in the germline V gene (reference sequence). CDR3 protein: CASSQGNLVTEAFF. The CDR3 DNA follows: TGTGCCAGCAGCCAGGGGAACCTTGTCACTGAAGCTTTCTTT.

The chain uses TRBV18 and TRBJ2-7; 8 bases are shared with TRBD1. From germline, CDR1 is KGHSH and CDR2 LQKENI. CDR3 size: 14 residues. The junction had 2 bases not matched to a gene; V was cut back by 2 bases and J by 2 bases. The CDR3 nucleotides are TGTGCCAGCTCACCAGGACAGGGAGCCTACGAGCAGTACTTC. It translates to CASSPGQGAYEQYF.

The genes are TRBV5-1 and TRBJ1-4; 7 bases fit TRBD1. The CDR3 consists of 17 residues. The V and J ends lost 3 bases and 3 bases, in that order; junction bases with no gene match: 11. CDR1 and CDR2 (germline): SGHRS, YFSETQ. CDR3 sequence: CASSSGQSGSPNEKLFF. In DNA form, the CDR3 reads TGCGCCAGCAGCTCGGGACAGAGCGGGAGTCCTAATGAAAAACTGTTTTTT. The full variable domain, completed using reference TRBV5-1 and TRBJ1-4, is KAGVTQTPRYLIKTRGQQVTLSCSPISGHRSVSWYQQTPGQGLQFLFEYFSETQRNKGNFPGRFSGRQFSNSRSEMNVSTLELGDSALYLCASSSGQSGSPNEKLFFGSGTQLSVL.

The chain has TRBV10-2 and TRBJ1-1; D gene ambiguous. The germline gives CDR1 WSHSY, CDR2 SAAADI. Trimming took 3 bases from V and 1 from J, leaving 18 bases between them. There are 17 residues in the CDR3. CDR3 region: CASSDGPTHRQNTEAFF. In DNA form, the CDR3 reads TGCGCCAGCAGTGACGGTCCCACCCACCGACAGAACACTGAAGCTTTCTTT.

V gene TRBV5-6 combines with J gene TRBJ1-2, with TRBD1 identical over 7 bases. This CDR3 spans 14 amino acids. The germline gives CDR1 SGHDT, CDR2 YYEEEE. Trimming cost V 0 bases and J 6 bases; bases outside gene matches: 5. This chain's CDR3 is CASSLAGTANGYTF. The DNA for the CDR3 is TGTGCCAGCAGCTTGGCTGGGACAGCGAATGGCTACACCTTC.

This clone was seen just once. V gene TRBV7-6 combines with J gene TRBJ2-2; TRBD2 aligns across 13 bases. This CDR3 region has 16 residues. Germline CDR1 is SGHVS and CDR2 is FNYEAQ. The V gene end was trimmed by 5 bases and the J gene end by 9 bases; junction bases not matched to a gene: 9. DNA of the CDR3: TGTGCCAGCAGCGACCCCGGGACTAGCGGGAAACGGGAGCTGTTTTTT. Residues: CASSDPGTSGKRELFF.

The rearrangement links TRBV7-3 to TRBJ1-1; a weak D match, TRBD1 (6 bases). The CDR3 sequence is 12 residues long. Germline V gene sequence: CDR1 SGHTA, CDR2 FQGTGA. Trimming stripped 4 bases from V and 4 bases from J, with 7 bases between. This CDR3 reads CASSSQGTEAFF. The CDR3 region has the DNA TGTGCCAGCAGCTCACAGGGCACTGAAGCTTTCTTT.